This T cell receptor (beta chain) was sequenced in a study of T cell changes during pregnancy in multiple sclerosis. Libraries were prepared by immunoSEQ multiplex PCR; TCRdb keeps only in-frame clonotypes and omits some of them. The table includes 79,000 or so clones, more than 85% detected once. CDR1 is LNHDA, CDR2 SQIVND, per germline (reference sequence). The CDR3 covers 15 residues. V was cut by 5 bases and J by 3 bases, with 16 bases left in between. This clone has just one count. The sequences come from peripheral blood, collected before pregnancy. The source of this sequence is a female donor with multiple sclerosis, enrolled in a pregnancy study. V is TRBV19 and J is TRBJ1-2, with a weak D call TRBD1 (6 bases). CDR3 protein: CASSSQATGHYGYTF. The CDR3 nucleotides read TGTGCCAGTAGTTCTCAGGCTACAGGGCACTATGGCTACACCTTC.